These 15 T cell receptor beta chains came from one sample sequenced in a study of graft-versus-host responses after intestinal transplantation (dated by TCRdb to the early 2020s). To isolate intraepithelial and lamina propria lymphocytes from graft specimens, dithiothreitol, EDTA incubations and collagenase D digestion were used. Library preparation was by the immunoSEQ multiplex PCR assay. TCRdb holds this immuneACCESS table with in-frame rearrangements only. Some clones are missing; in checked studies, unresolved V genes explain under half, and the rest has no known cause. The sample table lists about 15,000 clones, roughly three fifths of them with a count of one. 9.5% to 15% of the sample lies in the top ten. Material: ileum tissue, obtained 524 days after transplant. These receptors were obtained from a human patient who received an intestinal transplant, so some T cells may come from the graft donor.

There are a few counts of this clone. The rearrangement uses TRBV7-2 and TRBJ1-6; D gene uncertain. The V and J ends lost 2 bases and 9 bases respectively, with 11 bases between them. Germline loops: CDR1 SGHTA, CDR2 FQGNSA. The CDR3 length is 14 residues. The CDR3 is CASSLLSSGSPLHF. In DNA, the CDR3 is TGTGCCAGCAGCTTACTAAGTAGCGGTTCACCCCTCCACTTT.

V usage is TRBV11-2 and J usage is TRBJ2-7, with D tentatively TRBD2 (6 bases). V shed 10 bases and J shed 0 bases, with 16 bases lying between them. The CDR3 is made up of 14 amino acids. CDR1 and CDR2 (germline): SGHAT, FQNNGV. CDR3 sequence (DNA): TGTGCCACACGACCGGGACTCTCCTCCTACGAGCAGTACTTC. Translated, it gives CATRPGLSSYEQYF.

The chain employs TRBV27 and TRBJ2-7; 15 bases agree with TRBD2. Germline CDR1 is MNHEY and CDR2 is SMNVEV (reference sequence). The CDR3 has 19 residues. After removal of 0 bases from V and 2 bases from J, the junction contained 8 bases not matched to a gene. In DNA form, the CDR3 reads TGTGCCAGCAGTTTATCGATTTGGACTAGCGGGGGGGCGGCCTACGAGCAGTACTTC. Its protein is CASSLSIWTSGGAAYEQYF.

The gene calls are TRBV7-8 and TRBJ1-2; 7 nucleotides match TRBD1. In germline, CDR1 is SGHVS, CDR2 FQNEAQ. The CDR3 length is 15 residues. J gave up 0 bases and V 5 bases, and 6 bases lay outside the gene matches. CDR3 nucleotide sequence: TGTGCCAGCAGCGAACGACAGGGTGCTAACTATGGCTACACCTTC. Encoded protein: CASSERQGANYGYTF.

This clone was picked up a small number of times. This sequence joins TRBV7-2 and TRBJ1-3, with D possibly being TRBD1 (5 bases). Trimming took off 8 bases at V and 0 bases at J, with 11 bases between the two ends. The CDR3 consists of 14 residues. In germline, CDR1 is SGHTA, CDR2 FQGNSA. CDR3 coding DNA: TGTGCCAGCCGCGGGGCAAACTCTGGAAACACCATATATTTT. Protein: CASRGANSGNTIYF.

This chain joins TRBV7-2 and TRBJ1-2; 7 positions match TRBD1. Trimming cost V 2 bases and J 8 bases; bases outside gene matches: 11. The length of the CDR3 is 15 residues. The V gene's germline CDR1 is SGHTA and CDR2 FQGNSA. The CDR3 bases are TGTGCCAGCAGCTTATCTCCCACCGGGACAGCAGGCTACACCTTC. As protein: CASSLSPTGTAGYTF.

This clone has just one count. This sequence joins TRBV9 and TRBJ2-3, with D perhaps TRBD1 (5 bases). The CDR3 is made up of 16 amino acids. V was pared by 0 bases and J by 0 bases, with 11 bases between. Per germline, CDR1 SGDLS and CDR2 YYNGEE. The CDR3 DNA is TGTGCCAGCAGCGTAGGTGGGGCAGGTAGCACAGATACGCAGTATTTT. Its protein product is CASSVGGAGSTDTQYF.

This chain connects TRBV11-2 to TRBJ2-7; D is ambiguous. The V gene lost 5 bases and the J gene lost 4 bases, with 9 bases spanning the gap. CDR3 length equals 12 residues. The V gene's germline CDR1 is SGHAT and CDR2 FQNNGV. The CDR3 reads CASSPLGYEQYF. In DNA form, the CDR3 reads TGTGCCAGCAGCCCCCTCGGGTACGAGCAGTACTTC.

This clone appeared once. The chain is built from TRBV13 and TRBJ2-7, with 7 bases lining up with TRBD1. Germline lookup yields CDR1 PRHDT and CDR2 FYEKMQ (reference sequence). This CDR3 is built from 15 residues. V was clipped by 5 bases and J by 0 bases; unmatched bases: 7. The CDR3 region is CASSLRDRGSYEQYF. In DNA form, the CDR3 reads TGTGCCAGCAGCCTCCGGGACAGAGGCTCCTACGAGCAGTACTTC. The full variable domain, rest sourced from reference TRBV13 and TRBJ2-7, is AAGVIQSPRHLIKEKRETATLKCYPIPRHDTVYWYQQGPGQDPQFLISFYEKMQSDKGSIPDRFSAQQFSDYHSELNMSSLELGDSALYFCASSLRDRGSYEQYFGPGTRLTVT.

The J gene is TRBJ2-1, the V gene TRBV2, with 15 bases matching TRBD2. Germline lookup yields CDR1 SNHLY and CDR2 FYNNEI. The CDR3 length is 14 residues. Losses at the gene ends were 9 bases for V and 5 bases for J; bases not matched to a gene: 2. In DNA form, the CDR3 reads TGTGCCAGGGGACTAGCGGGGGGTAACAATGAGCAGTTCTTC. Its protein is CARGLAGGNNEQFF.

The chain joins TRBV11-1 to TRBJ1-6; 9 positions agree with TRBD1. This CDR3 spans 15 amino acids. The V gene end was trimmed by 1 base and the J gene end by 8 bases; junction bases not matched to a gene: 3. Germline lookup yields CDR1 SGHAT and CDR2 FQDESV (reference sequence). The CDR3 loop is CASSLGTGGYSPLHF. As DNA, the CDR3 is TGTGCCAGCAGCTTAGGTACAGGGGGCTATTCACCCCTCCACTTT. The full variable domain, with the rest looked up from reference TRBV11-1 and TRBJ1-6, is EAEVAQSPRYKITEKSQAVAFWCDPISGHATLYWYRQILGQGPELLVQFQDESVVDDSQLPKDRFSAERLKGVDSTLKIQPAELGDSAMYLCASSLGTGGYSPLHFGNGTRLTVT.

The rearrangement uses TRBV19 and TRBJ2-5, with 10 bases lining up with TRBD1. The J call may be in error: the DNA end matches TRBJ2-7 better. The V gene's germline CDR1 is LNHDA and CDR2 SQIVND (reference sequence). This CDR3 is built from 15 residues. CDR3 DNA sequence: TGTGCCAGTAGTTTTGACGGACAGGGGGCCTACGAGCAGTACTTC. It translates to CASSFDGQGAYEQYF.

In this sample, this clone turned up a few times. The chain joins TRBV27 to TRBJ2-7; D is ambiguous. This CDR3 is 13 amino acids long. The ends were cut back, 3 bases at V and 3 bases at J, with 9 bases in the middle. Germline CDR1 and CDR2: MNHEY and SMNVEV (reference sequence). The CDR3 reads CASSLGRNYEQYF. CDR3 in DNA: TGTGCCAGCAGTTTGGGCAGGAACTACGAGCAGTACTTC.

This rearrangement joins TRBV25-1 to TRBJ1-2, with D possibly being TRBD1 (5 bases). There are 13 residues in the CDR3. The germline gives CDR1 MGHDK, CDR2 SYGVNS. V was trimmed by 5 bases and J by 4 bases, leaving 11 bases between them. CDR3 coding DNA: TGTGCCAGCAGTACAGAGACAGCCTATGGCTACACCTTC. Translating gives CASSTETAYGYTF.

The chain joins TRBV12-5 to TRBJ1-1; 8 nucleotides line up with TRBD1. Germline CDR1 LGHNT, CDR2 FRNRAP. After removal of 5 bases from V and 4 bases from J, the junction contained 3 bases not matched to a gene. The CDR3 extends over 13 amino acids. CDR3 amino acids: CASGIDRGTEAFF. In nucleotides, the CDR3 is TGTGCTAGTGGTATAGACAGGGGCACTGAAGCTTTCTTT.